This TCR beta chain appears in the sequencing data of a study of blood T cell repertoires in COVID-19 (TCRdb year 2020). For the wider study: The collaborator samples originated in the United States, Italy and Spain and spanned the acute and convalescent phases of COVID-19. Samples were obtained from the ongoing ImmuneRACE study (first 160 participants) and from over 1,000 subjects provided by 6 global collaborators. The dataset comprised deeply sampled blood TCRbeta repertoires from subjects exposed to, actively infected with, or recovered from COVID-19. Where available, HLA class I and class II types were obtained from metadata supplied by the sample provider rather than from assay-based typing. The repertoires were made available in a free public database intended to serve as a resource for research on the immune response to SARS-CoV-2. Nearly every sample came with metadata listing a de-identified subject ID, COVID-19 status, age in years and sex. The material from the prospective study consisted of cDNA or gDNA derived from T cells, B-cell-depleted T cells, or PBMCs.

Broad study findings and their caveats: How much clinical and demographic metadata was included differed by source and by participant, and the metadata was provided uncurated.

The immunoSEQ Assay, a bias-controlled multiplex PCR, was used to amplify TCRbeta CDR3 regions from genomic DNA. Regarding the original processing steps: Within the assay, amplification of reference gene primers was used to estimate how many nucleated cells each sample contained. To quantify the absolute abundance of each unique TCRbeta CDR3 rearrangement, sequence reads were collapsed and filtered. For each sample, productive Simpson clonality was calculated by taking the square root of Simpson's diversity index across productive rearrangements. TCRdb carries this immuneACCESS record with in-frame sequences only. Its versions omit some clonotypes, under half of them owing to an unresolved V gene in the studies checked, with the rest unexplained. Clone size and V and J calls were adopted from that table, with D and trimming inferred from the DNA. In all, the sample holds about 66,000 clones, and roughly 80% of those were seen once. The biggest ten clones account for 6.6% of the sample.

The CDR3 covers 15 residues, taking in both the cysteine and the phenylalanine. Of all the DNA, just the CDR3 is kept, 45 bases in frame from base 1. The germline V gene (reference sequence) supplies CDR1 SGHNT and CDR2 YYREEE. Ends trimmed: V by 5 bases, J by 0 bases; bases unmatched to a gene: 4. The collaborating institutions used their own protocols to collect whole blood in K2EDTA tubes. For TCRbeta analysis, collaborator samples were shipped as frozen whole blood, as isolated PBMCs, or as DNA extracted from either sample type. In regard to this clone: It lacks a known antigen. It has no much larger one-base neighbor in the sample; base qualities were not kept.

The clonotype comes from a man aged 60-69 years with acute or convalescent COVID-19. Sequencing was done on a sample of peripheral blood. The sequence is built from TRBV5-4 and TRBJ2-2, with 7 central nucleotides matching TRBD1. The DNA sequence reads TGTGCCAGCAGTGGCAGGGGGTCGAACACCGGGGAGCTGTTTTTT. It codes for CASSGRGSNTGELFF.